These T cell receptor beta chains were read from a single sample in a study of blood T cell repertoires in COVID-19. Here immunoSEQ multiplex PCR was the method, and the copy in TCRdb shows in-frame clones only, minus some. The data show 200,000 to 250,000 clones, around nine tenths seen once. The sequencing input was peripheral blood. These receptor sequences come from a man older than 75 with acute or convalescent COVID-19. CDR3s include the opening cysteine and the closing phenylalanine or tryptophan. Rows give clone size only sometimes, using once, few, many, or a class for an expanded clone.

TRBJ2-3 | TRBV24-1 | - | CATSDSGQSPRADTQYF
TRBJ2-3 | TRBV27 | - | CASSFVGMRDTDTQYF
TRBJ1-5 | TRBV15 | - | CATSTMTNQPQHF
TRBJ2-1 | TRBV3-1/TRBV3-2 | few | CASSQDVARSNEQFF
TRBJ2-1 | TRBV4-2 | once | CASSPRAGNEQFF
TRBJ1-6 | TRBV28 | - | CASTWTGNYNSPLHF
TRBJ2-2 | TRBV4-3 | - | CASSQDRRGPTNTGELFF
TRBJ1-1 | TRBV6-5 | - | CASSHPTGLNTEAFF
TRBJ1-1 | TRBV5-1 | - | CASSPSTSTEAFF
TRBJ1-1 | TRBV25-1 | - | CASRGGPQTEAFF
TRBJ1-2 | TRBV11-2 | - | CASSLVGRGHYGYTF
TRBJ1-2 | TRBV18 | once | CASTRTGTEGYTF
TRBJ2-7 | TRBV2 | few | CASRSSGSSYEQYF
TRBJ2-1 | TRBV7-6 | - | CASSFFASEAYNEQFF
TRBJ2-1 | TRBV9 | - | CASSVGLAGGPNEQFF
TRBJ2-7 | TRBV7-2 | - | CASSLESGGDYEQYF
TRBJ2-1 | TRBV19 | - | CASSIGSGSYDEQFF
TRBJ2-7 | TRBV5-1 | - | CASSLAGLAGSHEQYF
TRBJ1-2 | TRBV5-1 | - | CASSLQGAGGYTF
TRBJ2-2 | TRBV7-2 | - | CASSLDRGFVAGELFF
TRBJ1-5 | TRBV2 | once | CASSQDGRGNQPQHF
TRBJ2-3 | TRBV28 | - | CASRTSGEMGTQYF
TRBJ2-5 | TRBV5-1 | - | CASSLLPGQGEETQYF
TRBJ2-1 | TRBV11-2 | - | CASSSRLAGLDEQFF
TRBJ2-7 | TRBV6-5 | - | CASSPPTDSSYEQYF
TRBJ2-1 | TRBV27 | - | CASRQGGPSSYNEQFF
TRBJ1-1 | TRBV7-2 | few | CASSTQGRSNTEAFF
TRBJ2-4 | TRBV27 | once | CASSSTRTSGREGIQYF
TRBJ2-1 | TRBV24-1 | few | CATGQGDNEQFF
TRBJ1-3 | TRBV5-1 | - | CASSLGLISGNTIYF
TRBJ2-3 | TRBV6-2/TRBV6-3 | once | CASSRQRTSKDTQYF
TRBJ2-2 | TRBV5-1 | - | CASGQGAFTGELFF